This T cell receptor beta chain was sequenced for a study of Ad26.COV2.S vaccination and SARS-CoV-2 variants (dated by TCRdb to the early 2020s). The study in broad terms: Vaccine-arm donors were drawn from COV1001, a multicentre, randomized, double-blind, placebo-controlled phase I-IIa trial of Ad26.COV2.S in healthy adults. Ad26.COV2.S was administered intramuscularly at 5 x 10^10 or 1 x 10^11 viral particles, either as a single shot or as two shots given 56 days apart. The specificity and breadth of SARS-CoV-2-reactive T cell receptors after Ad26.COV2.S vaccination were assessed by TCRbeta repertoire sequencing. A total of around 32 samples were included in the TCR-sequenced set, comprising approximately 20 Ad26.COV2.S vaccine recipients, 5 placebo recipients and 8 SARS-CoV-2 convalescent individuals. Trial participants were randomized into five groups of five, in which low-dose or high-dose Ad26.COV2.S was given once or twice, or placebo was given on both occasions. Throughout the experiments and outcome assessment, investigators stayed blinded to trial group allocation. The full study reports these points: According to the authors, total T cell responses may have been underestimated by the TCR breadth and depth analyses. Vaccine and placebo recipients had similar non-spike TCR breadth, a finding consistent with the vaccine containing only spike. The study was not powered to compare responses between vaccine doses or regimens. After vaccination, spike-specific CD8+ and CD4+ T cell responses were reported to show substantial breadth. Spike-specific TCR breadth was higher in Ad26.COV2.S recipients than in placebo recipients (P = 0.0014).

The CDR3 numbers 19 residues from cysteine through phenylalanine. The retained sequence is limited to the CDR3, 57 bases, with the frame set at the first base. Reading the germline V gene (reference sequence) gives CDR1 MNHNY and CDR2 SVGAGI. The junction carries 29 bases between V and J, which are trimmed by 6 bases and 4 bases respectively. The immunoSEQ Assay was used to sequence TCRbeta CDR3 regions. After extraction, genomic DNA underwent amplification by bias-controlled multiplex PCR, followed by high-throughput sequencing. On the study's bioinformatics: To quantify the absolute abundance of each unique TCRbeta CDR3 region, sequences were collapsed and filtered. T cell fraction was estimated by normalizing TCRbeta template counts to usable DNA, which was measured by amplifying reference genes present in all nucleated cells. Repertoire TCRs were annotated as SARS-CoV-2-specific when V gene, CDR3 amino acid sequence and J gene were exactly matched to a known reactive TCR set. The reference SARS-CoV-2 TCR set came from MIRA and was filtered for enrichment in COVID-19-positive ImmuneCODE repertoires, removing public or cross-reactive TCRs. Using the MIRA antigens, annotated TCRs were further analysed by specific ORF or by position within an ORF. Breadth was defined as the number of annotated unique rearrangements divided by the total number of unique productive rearrangements, and depth was defined as the summed frequency of the annotated unique rearrangements. TCR breadth was compared between groups using two-sided Wilcoxon rank-sum tests. In TCRdb, the immuneACCESS table is reduced to in-frame sequences with V and J assigned. These tables do not hold every clone; where another copy was compared, an unresolved V gene accounts for under half, and the others remain unexplained. V and J calls and clone size follow that table, whereas D and trimming were derived from the DNA. The sample table shows roughly 270,000 clones, and 70% to 90% are seen once. Of the sample, approximately 3.4% is held by the ten largest clones.

The treatment or condition label for this specimen denotes: some 20 received Ad26.COV2.S at low or high dose, single or two shots; about five received placebo; per-sample allocation not given. For vaccine and placebo recipients, repertoires were sequenced using samples collected on day 63 after the first injection. Cohort 1b enrolled roughly 25 adults aged 18-55 years at a single site in Boston, USA, between 29 July and 7 August 2020. Ad26.COV2.S was a replication-incompetent adenovirus type 26 vector that expressed a prefusion-stabilized SARS-CoV-2 spike protein derived from the original Wuhan strain. Notes on this clone: The clone's antigen remains unknown. No clone much larger than this one lies a single base away; base qualities are absent.

The chain joins TRBV6-6 to TRBJ2-3, and the D gene may be TRBD2, 7 bases matching. This TCR was sampled from a person aged 18-60 years who received the Ad26.COV2.S COVID-19 vaccine or a placebo. The specimen was peripheral blood, collected in a trial of Ad26.COV2.S vaccine versus placebo. The CDR3 is CASSSNRGARFPIPDTQYF. The base sequence is TGTGCCAGCAGCTCTAATCGGGGGGCCCGATTTCCAATACCAGATACGCAGTATTTT.